Presented here are 3 T cell receptor beta chains from one specimen sequenced in a study of OX40 agonist ivuxolimab in advanced cancers. Only in-frame clones appear in the TCRdb table, and some are missing; sequencing was by immunoSEQ multiplex PCR. The sample carries over 30,000 clones, roughly nine tenths recorded once. Sample: CD4+ or CD8+ T cells sorted from blood, taken in a trial of the OX40 agonist ivuxolimab. The receptors originated from an adult with an advanced solid tumor such as melanoma, head and neck, liver or kidney cancer.

This clone was recorded only once. The V and J genes are TRBV30 and TRBJ2-5; D not resolved. CDR3 length equals 13 residues. CDR1 and CDR2 from the germline V gene are GTSNPN and SVGIG (reference sequence). Trimming removed 0 bases at V and 0 bases at J, with 5 bases between. For the CDR3, the DNA is TGTGCCTGGAGTGTCAACTACCAAGAGACCCAGTACTTC. Its translation is CAWSVNYQETQYF.

The J gene is TRBJ1-1, the V gene TRBV30; TRBD1 is a possible D gene (5 bases). The ends were cut back, 2 bases at V and 6 bases at J, with 10 bases in the middle. CDR1 is GTSNPN, CDR2 SVGIG, per germline (reference sequence). The length of the CDR3 is 12 residues. This CDR3 reads CAWSRDSPEAFF. CDR3 bases: TGTGCCTGGAGTAGAGACAGCCCTGAAGCTTTCTTT.

The chain recombines TRBV6-5 with TRBJ2-1, with 7 bases aligning to TRBD2. Per germline, CDR1 MNHEY and CDR2 SVGAGI. The CDR3 spans 13 residues. The ends lost 6 bases at V and 8 bases at J; junction bases unmatched: 7. DNA for the CDR3: TGTGCCAGCAGCCCCGGACTAGATTATGAGCAGTTCTTC. This encodes CASSPGLDYEQFF.